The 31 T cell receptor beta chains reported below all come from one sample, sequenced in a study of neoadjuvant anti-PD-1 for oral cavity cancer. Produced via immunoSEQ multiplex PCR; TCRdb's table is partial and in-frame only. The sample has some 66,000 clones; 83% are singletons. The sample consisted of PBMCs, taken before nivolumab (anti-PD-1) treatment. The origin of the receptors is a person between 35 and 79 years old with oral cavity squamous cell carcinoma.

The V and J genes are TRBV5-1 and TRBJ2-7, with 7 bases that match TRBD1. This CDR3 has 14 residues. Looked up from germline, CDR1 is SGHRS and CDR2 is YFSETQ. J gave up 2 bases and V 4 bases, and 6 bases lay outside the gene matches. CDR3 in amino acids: CASSAPGQAYEQYF. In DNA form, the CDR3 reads TGCGCCAGCAGCGCCCCTGGACAGGCCTACGAGCAGTACTTC.

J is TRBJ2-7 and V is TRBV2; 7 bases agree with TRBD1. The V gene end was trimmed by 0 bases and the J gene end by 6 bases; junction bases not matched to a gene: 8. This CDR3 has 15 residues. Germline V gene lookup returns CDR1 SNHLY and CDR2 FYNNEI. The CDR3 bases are TGTGCCAGCAGTGAAGCGCGTTACAGGGGAGTCGAGCAGTACTTC. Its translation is CASSEARYRGVEQYF.

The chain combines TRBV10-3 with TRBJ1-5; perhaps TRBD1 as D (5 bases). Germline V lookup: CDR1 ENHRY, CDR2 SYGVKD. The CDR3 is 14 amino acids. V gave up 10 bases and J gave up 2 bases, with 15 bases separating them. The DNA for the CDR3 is TGTGCCACGAGTATGGGGGGTGGCAATCAGCCCCAGCATTTT. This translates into CATSMGGGNQPQHF.

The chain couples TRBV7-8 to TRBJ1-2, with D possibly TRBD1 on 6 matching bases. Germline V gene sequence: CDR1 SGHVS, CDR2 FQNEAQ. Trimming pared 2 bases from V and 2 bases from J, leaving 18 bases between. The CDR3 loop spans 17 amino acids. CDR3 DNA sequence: TGTGCCAGCAGCTTAAAGAGGACAGCTCCTAACAACTATGGCTACACCTTC. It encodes CASSLKRTAPNNYGYTF.

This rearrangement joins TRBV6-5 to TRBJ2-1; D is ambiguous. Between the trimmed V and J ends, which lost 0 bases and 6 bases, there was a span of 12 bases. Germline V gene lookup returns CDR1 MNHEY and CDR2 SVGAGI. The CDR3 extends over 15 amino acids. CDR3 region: CASSYSSRVGNEQFF. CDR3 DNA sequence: TGTGCCAGCAGTTACTCGAGTCGAGTGGGCAATGAGCAGTTCTTC.

DNA for the CDR3: TGTGCCAGCAGTTACTCGAGGTTGATGGAAGAGACCCAGTACTTC. Translating it yields CASSYSRLMEETQYF. The V gene is TRBV6-5, the J gene TRBJ2-5; D gene ambiguous. CDR3 size: 15 residues. Germline loops: CDR1 MNHEY, CDR2 SVGAGI. The ends were cut back, 0 bases at V and 3 bases at J, with 11 bases in the middle.

The CDR3 protein is CATLGTDLYGYTF. For the CDR3, the DNA is TGTGCCACGCTAGGGACAGATCTGTATGGCTACACCTTC. The chain uses TRBV6-1 and TRBJ1-2; TRBD1 aligns across 7 bases. This CDR3 has 13 amino acids. Germline lookup yields CDR1 MNHNS and CDR2 SASEGT. With V trimmed by 10 bases and J by 5 bases, 10 bases remained unmatched.

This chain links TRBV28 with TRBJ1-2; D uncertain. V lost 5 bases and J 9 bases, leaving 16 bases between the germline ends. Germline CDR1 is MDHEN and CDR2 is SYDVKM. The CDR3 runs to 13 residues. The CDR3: CASSPEISSRYTF. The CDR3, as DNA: TGTGCCAGCAGTCCCGAAATATCCAGTCGCTACACCTTC.

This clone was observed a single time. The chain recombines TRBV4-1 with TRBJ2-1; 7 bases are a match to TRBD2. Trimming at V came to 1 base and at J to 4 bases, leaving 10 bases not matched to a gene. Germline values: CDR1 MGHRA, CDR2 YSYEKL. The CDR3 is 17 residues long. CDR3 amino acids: CASSQGRQRGFYNEQFF. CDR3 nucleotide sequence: TGCGCCAGCAGCCAAGGGCGCCAGCGGGGCTTTTACAATGAGCAGTTCTTC.

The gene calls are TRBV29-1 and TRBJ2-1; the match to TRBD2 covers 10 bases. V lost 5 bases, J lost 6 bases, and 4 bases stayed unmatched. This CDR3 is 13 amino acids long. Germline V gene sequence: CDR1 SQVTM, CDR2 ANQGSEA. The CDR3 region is CSVPSGSSNEQFF. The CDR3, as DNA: TGCAGCGTTCCTAGCGGGAGTTCCAATGAGCAGTTCTTC.

Here the CDR3 reads CASGPQGIEKLFF. DNA for the CDR3: TGTGCTAGTGGTCCACAGGGGATTGAAAAACTGTTTTTT. This chain uses TRBV12-5 with TRBJ1-4; 7 bases are a match to TRBD1. CDR1 is LGHNT, CDR2 FRNRAP, per germline. J gave up 7 bases and V 5 bases, and 4 bases lay outside the gene matches. This CDR3 spans 13 amino acids. Using reference TRBV12-5 and TRBJ1-4 for the parts outside the CDR3, the full variable domain is DARVTQTPRHKVTEMGQEVTMRCQPILGHNTVFWYRQTMMQGLELLAYFRNRAPLDDSGMPKDRFSAEMPDATLATLKIQPSEPRDSAVYFCASGPQGIEKLFFGSGTQLSVL.

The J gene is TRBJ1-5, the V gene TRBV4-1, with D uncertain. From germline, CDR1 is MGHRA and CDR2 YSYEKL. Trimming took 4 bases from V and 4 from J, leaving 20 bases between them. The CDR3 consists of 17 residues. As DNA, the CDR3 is TGCGCCAGCAGCCCCGCCGTGATGCTACGGGTAAATCAGCCCCAGCATTTT. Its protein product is CASSPAVMLRVNQPQHF.

The CDR3 DNA sequence: TGTGCCAGCAGCGTAGAGCCTACCTCCTTCGGGGGGCGGAAAGATACGCAGTATTTT. Residues: CASSVEPTSFGGRKDTQYF. This chain connects TRBV9 to TRBJ2-3; perhaps TRBD2 as D (7 bases). CDR1 is SGDLS, CDR2 YYNGEE, per germline. This CDR3 comprises 19 residues. V lost 0 bases, J lost 5 bases, and 25 bases lay in between. Using reference TRBV9 and TRBJ2-3 for the parts outside the CDR3, the full variable domain is DSGVTQTPKHLITATGQRVTLRCSPRSGDLSVYWYQQSLDQGLQFLIQYYNGEERAKGNILERFSAQQFPDLHSELNLSSLELGDSALYFCASSVEPTSFGGRKDTQYFGPGTRLTVL.

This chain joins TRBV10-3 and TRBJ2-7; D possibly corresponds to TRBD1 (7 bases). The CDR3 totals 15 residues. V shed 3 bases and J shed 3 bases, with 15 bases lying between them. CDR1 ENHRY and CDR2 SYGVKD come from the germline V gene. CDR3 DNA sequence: TGTGCCATCAGTGAATCCAGGGGGGAGTTCTACGAGCAGTACTTC. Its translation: CAISESRGEFYEQYF.

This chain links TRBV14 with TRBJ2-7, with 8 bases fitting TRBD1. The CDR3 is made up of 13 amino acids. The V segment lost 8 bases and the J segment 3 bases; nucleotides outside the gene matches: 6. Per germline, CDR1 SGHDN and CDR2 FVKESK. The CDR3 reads CASSRQGIYEQYF. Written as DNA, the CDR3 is TGTGCCAGCTCGCGACAGGGGATCTACGAGCAGTACTTC.

CDR3 in amino acids: CASSASRTGELFF. CDR3 sequence (DNA): TGTGCCAGCAGTGCATCGCGGACCGGGGAGCTGTTTTTT. This chain connects TRBV2 to TRBJ2-2; D remains ambiguous. The ends were cut back, 4 bases at V and 5 bases at J, with 8 bases in the middle. The CDR3 runs to 13 residues. Germline V CDR1 and CDR2: SNHLY, FYNNEI.

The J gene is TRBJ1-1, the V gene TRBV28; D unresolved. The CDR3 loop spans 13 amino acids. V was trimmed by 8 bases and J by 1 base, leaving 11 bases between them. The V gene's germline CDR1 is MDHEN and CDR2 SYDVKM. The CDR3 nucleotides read TGTGCCAGCCTGACGGTTGCGAACACTGAAGCTTTCTTT. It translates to CASLTVANTEAFF.

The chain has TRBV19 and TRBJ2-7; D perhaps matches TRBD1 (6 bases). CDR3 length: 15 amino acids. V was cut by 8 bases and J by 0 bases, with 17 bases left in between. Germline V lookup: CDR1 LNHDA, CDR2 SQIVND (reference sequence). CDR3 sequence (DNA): TGTGCCAGTGCTCCGGGACACAGGAGCTCCTACGAGCAGTACTTC. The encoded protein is CASAPGHRSSYEQYF.

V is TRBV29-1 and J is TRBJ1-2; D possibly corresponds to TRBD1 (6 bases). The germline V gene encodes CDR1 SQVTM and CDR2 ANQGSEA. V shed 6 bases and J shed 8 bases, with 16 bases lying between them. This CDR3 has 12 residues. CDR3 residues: CSVQQGEGGYTF. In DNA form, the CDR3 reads TGCAGCGTGCAACAGGGAGAGGGCGGCTACACCTTC.

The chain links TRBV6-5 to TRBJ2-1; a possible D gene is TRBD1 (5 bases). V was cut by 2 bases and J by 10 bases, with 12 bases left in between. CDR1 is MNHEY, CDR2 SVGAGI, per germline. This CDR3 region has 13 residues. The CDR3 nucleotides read TGTGCCAGCAGTTACCCGCAGGGAAAAGAGCAGTTCTTC. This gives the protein CASSYPQGKEQFF.

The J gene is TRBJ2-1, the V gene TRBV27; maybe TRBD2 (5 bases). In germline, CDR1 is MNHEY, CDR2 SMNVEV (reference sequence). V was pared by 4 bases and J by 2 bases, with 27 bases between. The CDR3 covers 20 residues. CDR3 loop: CASSWRTPVGGSVTYNEQFF. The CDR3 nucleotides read TGTGCCAGCAGTTGGCGGACTCCCGTCGGCGGAAGCGTCACCTACAATGAGCAGTTCTTC.

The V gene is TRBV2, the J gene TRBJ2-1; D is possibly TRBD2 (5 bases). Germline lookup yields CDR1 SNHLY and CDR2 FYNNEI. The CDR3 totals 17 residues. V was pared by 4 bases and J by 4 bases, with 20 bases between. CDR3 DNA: TGTGCCAGCAGTGGAGGCCCCACCTCGAGGGCTTACAATGAGCAGTTCTTC. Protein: CASSGGPTSRAYNEQFF.

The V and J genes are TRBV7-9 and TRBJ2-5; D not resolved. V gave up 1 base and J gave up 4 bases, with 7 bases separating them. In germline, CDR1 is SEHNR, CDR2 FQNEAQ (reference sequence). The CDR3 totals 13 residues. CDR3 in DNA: TGTGCCAGCAGCTTAGGAGTACTAGAGACCCAGTACTTC. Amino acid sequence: CASSLGVLETQYF.

The CDR3 loop reads CASREGWGYGYTF. The CDR3 DNA follows: TGTGCCAGCCGGGAGGGTTGGGGCTATGGCTACACCTTC. V gene TRBV14 combines with J gene TRBJ1-2; no clear D. Trimming took off 8 bases at V and 4 bases at J, with 14 bases between the two ends. The CDR3 has 13 amino acids. Germline CDR1 and CDR2: SGHDN and FVKESK.

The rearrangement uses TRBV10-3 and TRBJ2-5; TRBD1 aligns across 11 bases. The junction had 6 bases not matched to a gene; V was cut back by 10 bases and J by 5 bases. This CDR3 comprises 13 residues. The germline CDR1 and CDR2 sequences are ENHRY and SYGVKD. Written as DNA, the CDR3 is TGTGCCACCGGACAGGGGGCCGGGGAGACCCAGTACTTC. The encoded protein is CATGQGAGETQYF.

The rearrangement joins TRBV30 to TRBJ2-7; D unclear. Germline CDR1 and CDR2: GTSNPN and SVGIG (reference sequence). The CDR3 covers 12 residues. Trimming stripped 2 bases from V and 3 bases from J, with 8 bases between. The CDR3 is CAWSPYNYEQYF. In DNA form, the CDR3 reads TGTGCCTGGAGTCCCTACAACTACGAGCAGTACTTC.

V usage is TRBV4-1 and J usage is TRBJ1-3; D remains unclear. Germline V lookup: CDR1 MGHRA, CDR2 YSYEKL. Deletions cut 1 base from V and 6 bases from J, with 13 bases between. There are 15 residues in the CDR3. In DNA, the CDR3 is TGCGCCAGCAGCCAAGTTGGTGGTAGTGTAAACACCATATATTTT. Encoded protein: CASSQVGGSVNTIYF.

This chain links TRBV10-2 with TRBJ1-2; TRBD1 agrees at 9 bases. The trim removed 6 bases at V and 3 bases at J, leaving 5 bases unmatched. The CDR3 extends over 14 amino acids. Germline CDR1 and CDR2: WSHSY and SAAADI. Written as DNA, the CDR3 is TGCGCCAGCAGCCCGGGACAGGGTGACTATGGCTACACCTTC. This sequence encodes CASSPGQGDYGYTF.

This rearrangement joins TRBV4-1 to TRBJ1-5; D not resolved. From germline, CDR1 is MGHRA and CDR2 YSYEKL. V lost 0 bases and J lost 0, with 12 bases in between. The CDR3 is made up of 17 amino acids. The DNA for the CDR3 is TGCGCCAGCAGCCAAGATTTGGAGAGTGATAGCAATCAGCCCCAGCATTTT. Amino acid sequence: CASSQDLESDSNQPQHF.

The CDR3 nucleotides are TGTGCCAGCAGCGTTCACAGGATCCACTCCTACGAGCAGTACTTC. Its translation is CASSVHRIHSYEQYF. The V call is TRBV5-8, the J call TRBJ2-7; tentatively, D is TRBD1 (5 bases). Per germline, CDR1 SGHTS and CDR2 YDEGEE. This CDR3 has 15 amino acids. Deletions cut 4 bases from V and 0 bases from J, with 14 bases between.

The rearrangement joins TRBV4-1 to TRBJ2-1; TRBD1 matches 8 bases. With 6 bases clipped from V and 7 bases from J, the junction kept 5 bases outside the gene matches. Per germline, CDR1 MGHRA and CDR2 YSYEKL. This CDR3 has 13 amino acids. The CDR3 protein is CASRRTGTNEQFF. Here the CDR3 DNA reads TGCGCCAGCAGACGGACAGGGACAAATGAGCAGTTCTTC.